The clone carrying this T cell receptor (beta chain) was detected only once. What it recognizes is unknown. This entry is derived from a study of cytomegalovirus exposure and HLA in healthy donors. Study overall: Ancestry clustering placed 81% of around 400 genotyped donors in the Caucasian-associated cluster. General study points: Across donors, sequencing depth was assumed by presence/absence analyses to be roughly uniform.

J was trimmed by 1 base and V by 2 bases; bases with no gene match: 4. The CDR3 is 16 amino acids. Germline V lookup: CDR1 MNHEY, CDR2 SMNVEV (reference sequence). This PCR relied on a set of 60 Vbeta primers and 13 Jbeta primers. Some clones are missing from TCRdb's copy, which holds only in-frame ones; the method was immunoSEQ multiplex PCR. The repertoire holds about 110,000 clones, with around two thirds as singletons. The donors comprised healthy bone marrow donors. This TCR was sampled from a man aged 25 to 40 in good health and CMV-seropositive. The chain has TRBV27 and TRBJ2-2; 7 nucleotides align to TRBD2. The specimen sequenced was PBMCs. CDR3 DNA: TGTGCCAGCAGTTTAGGTGGCGGGGGGAACACCGGGGAGCTGTTTTTT. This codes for CASSLGGGGNTGELFF.